This T cell receptor beta chain was profiled in a study of CD8+ T cells in alopecia areata. Indicated treatment: oral pan-JAK inhibitor, 5-10 mg twice daily. The CDR3 has 14 residues. CDR1 is MNHEY and CDR2 is SVGAGI in the germline V gene. Trimming removed 7 bases at V and 2 bases at J, with 14 bases between. Extraction of RNA preceded its reverse transcription into cDNA, which served as the sequencing template. TCRdb keeps only in-frame clones here, not all; method: immunoSEQ multiplex PCR. The data hold some 200,000 clones, with about 60% observed a single time. This sequence was found in a human donor with alopecia areata. The rearrangement joins TRBV6-5 to TRBJ1-2; D possibly corresponds to TRBD1 (5 bases). Source: CD8+ T cells sorted from blood, taken at week 24, from a patient treated with tofacitinib. The CDR3 region has the DNA TGTGCCAGCACCGACAGAGGCCGCAACTATGGCTACACCTTC. This encodes CASTDRGRNYGYTF.